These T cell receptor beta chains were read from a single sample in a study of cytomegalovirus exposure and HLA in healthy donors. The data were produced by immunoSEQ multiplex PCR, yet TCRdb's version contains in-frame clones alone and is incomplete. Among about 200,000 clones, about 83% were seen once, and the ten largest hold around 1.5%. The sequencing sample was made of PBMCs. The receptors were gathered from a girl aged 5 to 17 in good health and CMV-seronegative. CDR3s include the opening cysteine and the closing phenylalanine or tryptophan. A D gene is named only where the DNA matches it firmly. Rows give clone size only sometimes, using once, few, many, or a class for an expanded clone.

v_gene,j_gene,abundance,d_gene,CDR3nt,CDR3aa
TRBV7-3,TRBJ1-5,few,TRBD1,TGTGCCAGCAGCTTTACACAGGACAGGGTCGGTCAGCCCCAGCATTTT,CASSFTQDRVGQPQHF
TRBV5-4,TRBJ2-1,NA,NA,TGTGCCAGCAGCCCCGGGACTGAGGGGTACAATGAGCAGTTCTTC,CASSPGTEGYNEQFF
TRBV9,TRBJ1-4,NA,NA,TGTGCCAGCAGCGCAACGCCGGGACTGTCTAATGAAAAACTGTTTTTT,CASSATPGLSNEKLFF
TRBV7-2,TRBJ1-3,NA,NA,TGTGCCAGCAGCTTAGCGGCGGCTGGAAACACCATATATTTT,CASSLAAAGNTIYF
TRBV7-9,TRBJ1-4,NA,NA,TGTTCCAGCAGCTTAGGTCCGGAGAGGGAACTAGAGAAACTGTTTTTT,CSSSLGPERELEKLFF
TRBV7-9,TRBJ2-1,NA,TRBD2,TGTGCCAGCAGCTTATTGGGCGGGGGGGTTAAGAGCTCCTACAATGAGCAGTTCTTC,CASSLLGGGVKSSYNEQFF
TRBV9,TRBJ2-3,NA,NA,TGTGCCAGCAGCGTAGCAGCGTTGGGGAGGGGGGCAGATACGCAGTATTTT,CASSVAALGRGADTQYF
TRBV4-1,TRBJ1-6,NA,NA,TGCGCCAGCAGCCAAACATCCACAAATTCACCCCTCCACTTT,CASSQTSTNSPLHF
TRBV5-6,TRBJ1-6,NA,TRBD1,TGTGCCAGCAGCTTAAGGACAGGGGTTGATTCACCCCTCCACTTT,CASSLRTGVDSPLHF
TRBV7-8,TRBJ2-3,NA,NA,TGTGCCAGCAGCTTCGGACAGCCCACAGATACGCAGTATTTT,CASSFGQPTDTQYF
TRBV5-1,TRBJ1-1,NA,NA,TGCGCCAGCCAAGAGACTCGTAGTGACACTGAAGCTTTCTTT,CASQETRSDTEAFF
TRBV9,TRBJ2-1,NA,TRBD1,TGTGCCAGCAGCCCCGGACAGGGGAGACTTACTAATAATGAGCAGTTCTTC,CASSPGQGRLTNNEQFF
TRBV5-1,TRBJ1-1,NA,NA,TGCGCCAGCAGCTTGAGAGGAGCAGCTGAAGCTTTCTTT,CASSLRGAAEAFF
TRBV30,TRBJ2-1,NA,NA,TGTGCCTGGGAGGGAGGGGGTTTCCGCTACAATGAGCAGTTCTTC,CAWEGGGFRYNEQFF